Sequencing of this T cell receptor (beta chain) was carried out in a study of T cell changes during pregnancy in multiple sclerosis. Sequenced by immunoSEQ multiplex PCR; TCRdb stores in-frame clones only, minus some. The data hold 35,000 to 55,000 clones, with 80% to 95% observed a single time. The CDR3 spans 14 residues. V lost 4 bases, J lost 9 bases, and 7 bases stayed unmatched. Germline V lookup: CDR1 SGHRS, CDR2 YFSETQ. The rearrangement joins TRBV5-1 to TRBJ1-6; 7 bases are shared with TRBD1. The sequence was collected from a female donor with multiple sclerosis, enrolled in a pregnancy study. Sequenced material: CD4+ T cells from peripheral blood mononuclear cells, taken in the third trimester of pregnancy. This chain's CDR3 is CASSLTNRGSPLHF. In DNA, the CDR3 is TGCGCCAGCAGCCTAACGAACAGGGGTTCACCCCTCCACTTT.